This section outlines one TCR beta chain sequence together with its context. This sample is part of a study of cytomegalovirus exposure and HLA in healthy donors. As for the study in general: Both the 120 validation repertoires and the approximately 700 first-cohort repertoires used the same platform, as reported by a later analysis.

Clones were read by immunoSEQ multiplex PCR, and TCRdb kept only the in-frame ones, dropping some. The sample comprises tens of thousands of clones, roughly 96% of which are singletons, and roughly 0.82% rests with the top ten. V was shortened by 1 base and J by 0 bases, with 12 bases between the two germline ends. This CDR3 is built from 16 residues. Germline V CDR1 and CDR2: SGHAT, FQNNGV. This receptor was identified in a man between 18 and 35 years old in good health and CMV-seronegative. The sample was PBMCs. The genes are TRBV11-2 and TRBJ2-5, with TRBD2 as a possible D gene (6 bases). CDR3: CASSLAGWEDQETQYF. DNA for the CDR3: TGTGCCAGCAGCTTAGCGGGGTGGGAGGACCAAGAGACCCAGTACTTC. The whole variable domain, filled in from reference TRBV11-2 and TRBJ2-5, reads EAGVAQSPRYKIIEKRQSVAFWCNPISGHATLYWYQQILGQGPKLLIQFQNNGVVDDSQLPKDRFSAERLKGVDSTLKIQPAKLEDSAVYLCASSLAGWEDQETQYFGPGTRLLVL.